This paragraph covers one T cell receptor beta chain sequence. This sample is drawn from a study of blood T cell repertoires in COVID-19. Overall study context: Sites in the United States, Italy and Spain provided acute and convalescent COVID-19 samples. PBMCs, B-cell-depleted T cells, or T cells were the source of the cDNA or gDNA that made up the material.

Clones were sequenced by immunoSEQ multiplex PCR, and TCRdb holds only the in-frame ones, with some missing. The sample records fewer than 250,000 clones, 75% to 85% being singletons. Germline V lookup: CDR1 MDHEN, CDR2 SYDVKM. Between the trimmed V and J ends, which lost 6 bases and 6 bases, there was a span of 9 bases. This CDR3 has 11 amino acids. This chain joins TRBV28 and TRBJ2-7, with D unclear. The specimen sequenced was peripheral blood. This TCR came from a human donor in a cohort sampled during active COVID-19. The CDR3 protein is CASRVDGEQYF. CDR3 bases: TGTGCCAGCAGGGTAGATGGCGAGCAGTACTTC.